This is a list of T cell receptor beta chains from one sample in a study of CD8+ T cells in alopecia areata. Generated by immunoSEQ multiplex PCR, the TCRdb table keeps only in-frame clones and is missing some. Found here are roughly 180,000 clones, around half of them singletons; the top ten hold 11%. This material consisted of CD8+ T cells sorted from blood, taken at week 24, from a patient treated with tofacitinib. These receptors were collected from a human donor with alopecia areata. Both conserved end residues are part of each CDR3. A D gene is named only where the DNA matches it firmly. Rows may omit the clone size; those that give it use once, few, many or a size class.

d_call j_call v_call clone_size cdr3_aa cdr3_nt
- TRBJ2-2 TRBV7-3 - CASSLRGGNTGELFF TGTGCCAGCAGCTTAAGGGGTGGGAACACCGGGGAGCTGTTTTTT
TRBD1 TRBJ1-6 TRBV11-3 - CASSFFGTGEDSPLHF TGTGCCAGCAGCTTTTTTGGGACAGGGGAGGATTCACCCCTCCACTTT
- TRBJ1-2 TRBV9 - CASSPRIGLYGYTF TGTGCCAGCAGCCCCCGGATAGGCCTCTATGGCTACACCTTC
- TRBJ1-2 TRBV29-1 - CSVERENYGYTF TGCAGCGTTGAGCGGGAGAACTATGGCTACACCTTC
TRBD1 TRBJ2-2 TRBV9 - CASRPGQGAGELFF TGTGCCAGCAGACCGGGACAGGGGGCCGGGGAGCTGTTTTTT
- TRBJ1-5 TRBV5-1 - CASSLSEGAQPQHF TGCGCCAGCAGCTTAAGTGAGGGAGCTCAGCCCCAGCATTTT
TRBD1 TRBJ2-6 TRBV10-3 - CATNNAQGAGANVLTF TGTGCCACCAATAATGCACAGGGGGCTGGGGCCAACGTCCTGACTTTC
TRBD1 TRBJ2-2 TRBV9 few CASSGEGTGSTGELFF TGTGCCAGCAGCGGAGAGGGGACAGGGAGCACCGGGGAGCTGTTTTTT
- TRBJ1-4 TRBV6-5 - CASSYLQNEKLFF TGTGCCAGCAGTTACTTACAGAATGAAAAACTGTTTTTT
TRBD1 TRBJ1-1 TRBV30 - CAWGQGIWTEAFF TGTGCCTGGGGACAGGGAATATGGACTGAAGCTTTCTTT
- TRBJ2-3 TRBV6-6 - CASIQNLGSADTQYF TGTGCCAGCATTCAAAACCTGGGCTCCGCAGATACGCAGTATTTT
- TRBJ2-3 TRBV29-1 - CSARTGADTQYF TGCAGCGCCCGGACTGGTGCAGATACGCAGTATTTT
- TRBJ1-1 TRBV30 once CAWSWTPYTEAFF TGTGCCTGGAGTTGGACTCCCTACACTGAAGCTTTCTTT
TRBD1 TRBJ2-5 TRBV15 - CATSSARDRALETQYF TGTGCCACCAGCAGTGCCCGGGACAGGGCTTTAGAGACCCAGTACTTC
- TRBJ2-3 TRBV4-3 - CASSQEAVGTDTQYF TGCGCCAGCAGCCAAGAGGCAGTAGGTACAGATACGCAGTATTTT
TRBD2 TRBJ2-1 TRBV6-6 - CASSPLTSSSYNEQFF TGTGCCAGCAGTCCACTGACTAGCAGCTCCTACAATGAGCAGTTCTTC
- TRBJ1-2 TRBV11-3 - CASSLPEFYGYTF TGTGCCAGCAGCTTACCAGAATTCTATGGCTACACCTTC
- TRBJ2-6 TRBV19 few CASSLRNSGANVLTF TGTGCCAGTAGTCTTAGAAACTCTGGGGCCAACGTCCTGACTTTC
- TRBJ2-3 TRBV2 - CASRATDTQYF TGTGCCAGCAGAGCAACAGATACGCAGTATTTT
- TRBJ2-1 TRBV2 once CASSEGSENNEQFF TGTGCCAGCAGTGAAGGTTCCGAGAACAATGAGCAGTTCTTC
- TRBJ1-5 TRBV19 once CASSVARSQPQHF TGTGCCAGTTCGGTTGCGCGAAGTCAGCCCCAGCATTTT
- TRBJ2-7 TRBV27 few CASSWGGTGSYEQYF TGTGCCAGCAGTTGGGGGGGCACGGGTTCCTACGAGCAGTACTTC
- TRBJ1-1 TRBV6-6 - CASSYMPGTEAFF TGTGCCAGCAGCTATATGCCGGGCACTGAAGCTTTCTTT
- TRBJ1-5 TRBV7-2 - CASSSYTGFGAQPQHF TGTGCCAGCAGCTCCTACACAGGGTTTGGAGCTCAGCCCCAGCATTTT
- TRBJ1-5 TRBV19 - CASSPQGYSNQPQHF TGTGCCAGTAGTCCTCAGGGCTATAGCAATCAGCCCCAGCATTTT
- TRBJ2-2 TRBV19 - CASSWRNTGELFF TGTGCCAGTAGTTGGAGGAATACCGGGGAGCTGTTTTTT
- TRBJ2-7 TRBV13 - CASSPTYTGHEQYF TGTGCCAGCAGCCCTACCTATACAGGGCACGAGCAGTACTTC
- TRBJ2-7 TRBV6-6 - CASSYVAAYEQYF TGTGCCAGCAGTTACGTTGCGGCCTACGAGCAGTACTTC
TRBD2 TRBJ2-1 TRBV19 - CASSIPAGGPNEQFF TGTGCCAGTAGTATCCCAGCGGGGGGGCCTAATGAGCAGTTCTTC
- TRBJ1-1 TRBV11-2 - CASSFEADTEAFF TGTGCCAGCAGCTTCGAGGCTGACACTGAAGCTTTCTTT
- TRBJ1-1 TRBV11-2 - CASSLEGPNTEAFF TGTGCCAGCAGCTTAGAAGGTCCGAACACTGAAGCTTTCTTT
TRBD2 TRBJ2-3 TRBV30 few CAWSLAGGPDTQYF TGTGCCTGGAGTTTAGCGGGGGGGCCAGATACGCAGTATTTT
TRBD2 TRBJ2-1 TRBV30 - CAWIAGNNEQFF TGTGCCTGGATAGCGGGTAACAATGAGCAGTTCTTC
TRBD2 TRBJ2-3 TRBV2 - CASSAYIGLAEQTDTQYF TGTGCCAGCAGCGCATATATAGGACTAGCGGAACAAACAGATACGCAGTATTTT
- TRBJ2-7 TRBV15 - CATSRDRQGRGEQYF TGTGCCACCAGCAGAGATCGGCAGGGAAGAGGCGAGCAGTACTTC
- TRBJ2-1 TRBV4-3 - CASSQEKGAGEQFF TGCGCCAGCAGCCAAGAAAAAGGCGCAGGGGAGCAGTTCTTC
- TRBJ2-3 TRBV12-5 - CASAVAGRDTQYF TGTGCTAGTGCTGTTGCGGGTCGGGATACGCAGTATTTT
TRBD1 TRBJ2-7 TRBV5-1 - CASSFGQGDNEQYF TGCGCCAGCAGCTTTGGGCAGGGGGACAACGAGCAGTACTTC
- TRBJ2-1 TRBV5-6 - CASSYAGSPWVF TGTGCCAGCAGCTATGCCGGGAGCCCTTGGGTCTTC
- TRBJ1-2 TRBV29-1 - CSVGDGLYGYTF TGCAGCGTAGGCGACGGACTCTATGGCTACACCTTC